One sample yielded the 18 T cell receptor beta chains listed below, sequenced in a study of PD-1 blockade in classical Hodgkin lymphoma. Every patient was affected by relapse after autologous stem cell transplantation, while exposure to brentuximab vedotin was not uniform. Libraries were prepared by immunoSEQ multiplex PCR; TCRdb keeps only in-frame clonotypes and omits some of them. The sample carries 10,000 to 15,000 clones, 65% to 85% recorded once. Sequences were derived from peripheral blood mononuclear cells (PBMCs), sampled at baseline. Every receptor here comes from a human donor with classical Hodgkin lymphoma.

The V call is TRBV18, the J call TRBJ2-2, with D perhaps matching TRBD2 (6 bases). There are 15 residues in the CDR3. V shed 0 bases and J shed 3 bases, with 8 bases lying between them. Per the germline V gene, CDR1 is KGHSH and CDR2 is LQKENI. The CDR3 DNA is TGTGCCAGCTCACCACCGAGCGGGTACACCGGGGAGCTGTTTTTT. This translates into CASSPPSGYTGELFF.

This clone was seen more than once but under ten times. The CDR3 sequence is CASRTSGTYKYNEQFF. In DNA form, the CDR3 reads TGTGCCAGCAGGACATCCGGGACATACAAATACAATGAGCAGTTCTTC. The V call is TRBV28, the J call TRBJ2-1; possible D gene TRBD1, 6 bases. V shed 6 bases and J shed 4 bases, with 19 bases lying between them. Germline V CDR1 and CDR2: MDHEN, SYDVKM. This CDR3 region has 16 residues.

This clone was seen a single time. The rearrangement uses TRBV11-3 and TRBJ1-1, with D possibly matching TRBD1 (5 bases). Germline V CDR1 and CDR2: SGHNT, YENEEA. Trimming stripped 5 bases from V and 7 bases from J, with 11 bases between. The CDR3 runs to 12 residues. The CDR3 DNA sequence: TGTGCCAGCAGCGTCACAGGCTATGAAGCTTTCTTT. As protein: CASSVTGYEAFF.

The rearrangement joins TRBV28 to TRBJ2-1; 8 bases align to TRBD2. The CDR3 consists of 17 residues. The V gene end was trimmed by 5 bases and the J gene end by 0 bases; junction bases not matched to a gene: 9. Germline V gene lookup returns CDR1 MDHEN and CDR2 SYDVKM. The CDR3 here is CASSHSPGLVSYNEQFF. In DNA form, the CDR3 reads TGTGCCAGCAGTCACTCCCCGGGACTAGTCTCCTACAATGAGCAGTTCTTC. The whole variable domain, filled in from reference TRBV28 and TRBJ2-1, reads DVKVTQSSRYLVKRTGEKVFLECVQDMDHENMFWYRQDPGLGLRLIYFSYDVKMKEKGDIPEGYSVSREKKERFSLILESASTNQTSMYLCASSHSPGLVSYNEQFFGPGTRLTVL.

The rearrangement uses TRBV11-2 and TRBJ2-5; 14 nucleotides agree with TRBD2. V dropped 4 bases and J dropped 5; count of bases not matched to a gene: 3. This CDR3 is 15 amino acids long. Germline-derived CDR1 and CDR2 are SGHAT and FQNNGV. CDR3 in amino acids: CASSSRLAGGETQYF. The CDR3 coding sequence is TGTGCCAGCAGCTCTCGACTAGCGGGAGGGGAGACCCAGTACTTC.

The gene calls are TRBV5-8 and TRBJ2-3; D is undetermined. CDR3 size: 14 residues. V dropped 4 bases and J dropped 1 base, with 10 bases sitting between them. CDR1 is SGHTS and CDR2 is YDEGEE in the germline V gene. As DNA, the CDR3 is TGTGCCAGCAGCGCGAGCATGGGCACAGATACGCAGTATTTT. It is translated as CASSASMGTDTQYF.

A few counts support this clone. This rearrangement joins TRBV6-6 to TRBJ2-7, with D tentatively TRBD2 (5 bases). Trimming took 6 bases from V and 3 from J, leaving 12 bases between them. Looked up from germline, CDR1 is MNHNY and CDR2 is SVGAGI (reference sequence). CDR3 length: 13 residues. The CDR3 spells CASSRLASYEQYF. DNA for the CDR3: TGTGCCAGCAGCCGATTAGCGAGCTACGAGCAGTACTTC.

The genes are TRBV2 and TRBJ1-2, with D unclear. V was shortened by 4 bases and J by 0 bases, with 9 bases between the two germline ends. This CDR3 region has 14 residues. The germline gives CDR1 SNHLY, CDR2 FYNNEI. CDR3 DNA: TGTGCCAGCAGTGTTCAGTCAGCTAACTATGGCTACACCTTC. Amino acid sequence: CASSVQSANYGYTF.

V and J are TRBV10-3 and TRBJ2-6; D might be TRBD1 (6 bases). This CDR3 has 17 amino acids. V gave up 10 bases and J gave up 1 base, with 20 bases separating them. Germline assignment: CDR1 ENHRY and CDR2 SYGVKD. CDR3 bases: TGTGCCACCCATCAGAAAGGGGGTAGGTCTGGGGCCAACGTCCTGACTTTC. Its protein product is CATHQKGGRSGANVLTF.

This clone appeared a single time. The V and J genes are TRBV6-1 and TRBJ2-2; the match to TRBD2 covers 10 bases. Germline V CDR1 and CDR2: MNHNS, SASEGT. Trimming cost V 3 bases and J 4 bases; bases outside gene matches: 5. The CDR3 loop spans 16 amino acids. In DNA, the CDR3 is TGTGCCAGCAGTGAGTCGCTAGCGGGAGTCACCGGGGAGCTGTTTTTT. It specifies CASSESLAGVTGELFF.

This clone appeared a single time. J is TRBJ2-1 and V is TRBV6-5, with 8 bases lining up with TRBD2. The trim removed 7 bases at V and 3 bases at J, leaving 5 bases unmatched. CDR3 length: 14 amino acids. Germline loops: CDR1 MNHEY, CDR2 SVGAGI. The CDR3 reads CASNSLAGYNEQFF. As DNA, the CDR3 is TGTGCCAGCAATTCCCTAGCGGGCTACAATGAGCAGTTCTTC.

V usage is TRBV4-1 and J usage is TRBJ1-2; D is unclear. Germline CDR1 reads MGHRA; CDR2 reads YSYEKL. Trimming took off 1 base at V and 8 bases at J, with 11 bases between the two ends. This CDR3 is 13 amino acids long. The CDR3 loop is CASSQVVLGGYTF. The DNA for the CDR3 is TGCGCCAGCAGCCAAGTGGTTTTAGGGGGCTACACCTTC.

CDR3 nucleotide sequence: TGTGCCATCACCCCGGGCAGGAGGGAGACCCAGTACTTC. Amino acid sequence: CAITPGRRETQYF. This chain uses TRBV10-3 with TRBJ2-5, with TRBD2 as a possible D gene (5 bases). V was clipped by 7 bases and J by 5 bases, with 14 bases between them. This CDR3 spans 13 amino acids. The germline CDR1 and CDR2 sequences are ENHRY and SYGVKD.

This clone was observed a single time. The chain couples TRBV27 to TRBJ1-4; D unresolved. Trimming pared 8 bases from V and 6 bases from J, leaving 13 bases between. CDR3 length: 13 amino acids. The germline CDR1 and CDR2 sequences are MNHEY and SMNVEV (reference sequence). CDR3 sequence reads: CASGWRGHEKLFF. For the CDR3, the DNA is TGTGCCAGCGGCTGGAGAGGTCATGAAAAACTGTTTTTT.

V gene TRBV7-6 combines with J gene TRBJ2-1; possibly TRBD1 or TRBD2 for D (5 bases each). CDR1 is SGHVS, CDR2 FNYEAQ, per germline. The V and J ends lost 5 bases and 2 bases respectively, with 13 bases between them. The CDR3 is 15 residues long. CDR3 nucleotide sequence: TGTGCCAGCAGCCCCGGGACCCTTACCTACAATGAGCAGTTCTTC. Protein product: CASSPGTLTYNEQFF.

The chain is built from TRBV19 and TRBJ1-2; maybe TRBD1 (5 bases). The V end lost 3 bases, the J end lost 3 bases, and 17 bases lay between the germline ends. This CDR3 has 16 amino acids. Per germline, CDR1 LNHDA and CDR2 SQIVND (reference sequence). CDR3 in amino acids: CASSMGRRGAYYGYTF. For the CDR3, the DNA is TGTGCCAGTAGTATGGGGAGAAGAGGGGCCTACTATGGCTACACCTTC.

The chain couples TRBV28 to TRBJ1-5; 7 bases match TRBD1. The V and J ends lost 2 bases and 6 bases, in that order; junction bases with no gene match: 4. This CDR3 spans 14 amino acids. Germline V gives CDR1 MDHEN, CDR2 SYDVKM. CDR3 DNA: TGTGCCAGCAGTTTAGGAGGGGGCGTTCAGCCCCAGCATTTT. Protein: CASSLGGGVQPQHF.

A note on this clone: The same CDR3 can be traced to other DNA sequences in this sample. The CDR3 reads CASSLGYQDRTRSYEQYV. The DNA for the CDR3 is TGTGCCAGCAGCTTAGGTTATCAGGACAGGACCCGCTCCTACGAGCAGTACGTC. The chain recombines TRBV9 with TRBJ2-7, with 7 positions matching TRBD1. The CDR3 sequence is 18 residues long. Germline assignment: CDR1 SGDLS and CDR2 YYNGEE. Trimming removed 4 bases from V and 0 bases from J; junction bases left unmatched: 16.